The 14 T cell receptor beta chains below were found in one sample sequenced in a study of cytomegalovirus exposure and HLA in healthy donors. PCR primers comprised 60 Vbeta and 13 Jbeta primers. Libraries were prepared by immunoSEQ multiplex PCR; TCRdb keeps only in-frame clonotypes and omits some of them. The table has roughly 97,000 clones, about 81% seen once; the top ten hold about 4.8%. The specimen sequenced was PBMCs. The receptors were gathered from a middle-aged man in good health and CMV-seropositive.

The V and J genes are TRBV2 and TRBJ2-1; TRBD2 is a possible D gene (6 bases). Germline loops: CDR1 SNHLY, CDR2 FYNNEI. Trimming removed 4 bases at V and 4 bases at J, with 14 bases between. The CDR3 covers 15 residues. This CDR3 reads CASSGQGGAYNEQFF. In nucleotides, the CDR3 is TGTGCCAGCAGTGGGCAGGGAGGCGCATACAATGAGCAGTTCTTC.

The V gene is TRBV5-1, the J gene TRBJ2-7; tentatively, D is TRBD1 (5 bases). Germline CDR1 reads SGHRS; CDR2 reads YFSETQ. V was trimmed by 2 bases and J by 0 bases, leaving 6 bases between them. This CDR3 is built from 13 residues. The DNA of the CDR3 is TGCGCCAGCAGCTTCAGGGTCTCCTACGAGCAGTACTTC. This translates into CASSFRVSYEQYF.

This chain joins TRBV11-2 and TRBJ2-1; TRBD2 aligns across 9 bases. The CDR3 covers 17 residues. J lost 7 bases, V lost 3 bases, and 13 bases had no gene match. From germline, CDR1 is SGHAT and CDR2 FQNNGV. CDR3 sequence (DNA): TGTGCCAGCAGCTTCCCCGAAGGAGCGGGGGGCCATAATGAGCAGTTCTTC. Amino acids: CASSFPEGAGGHNEQFF.

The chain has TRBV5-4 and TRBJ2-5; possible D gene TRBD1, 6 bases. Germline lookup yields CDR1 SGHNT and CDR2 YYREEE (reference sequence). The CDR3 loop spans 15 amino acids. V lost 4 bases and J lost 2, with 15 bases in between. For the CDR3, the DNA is TGTGCCAGCAGCGCCGTACAGGGCCCGCAAGAGACCCAGTACTTC. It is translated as CASSAVQGPQETQYF.

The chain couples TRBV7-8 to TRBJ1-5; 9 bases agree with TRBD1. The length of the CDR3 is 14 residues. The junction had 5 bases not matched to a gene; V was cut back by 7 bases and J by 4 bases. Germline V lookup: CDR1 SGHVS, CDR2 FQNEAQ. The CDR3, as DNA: TGTGCCAGCAACCCGACAGGGGGTAATCAGCCCCAGCATTTT. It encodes CASNPTGGNQPQHF.

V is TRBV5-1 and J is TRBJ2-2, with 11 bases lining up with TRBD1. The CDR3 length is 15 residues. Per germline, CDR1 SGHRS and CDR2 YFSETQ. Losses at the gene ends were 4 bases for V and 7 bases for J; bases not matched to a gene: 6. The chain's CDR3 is CASSTPGQGVGELFF. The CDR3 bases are TGCGCCAGCAGCACACCGGGACAGGGGGTCGGGGAGCTGTTTTTT.

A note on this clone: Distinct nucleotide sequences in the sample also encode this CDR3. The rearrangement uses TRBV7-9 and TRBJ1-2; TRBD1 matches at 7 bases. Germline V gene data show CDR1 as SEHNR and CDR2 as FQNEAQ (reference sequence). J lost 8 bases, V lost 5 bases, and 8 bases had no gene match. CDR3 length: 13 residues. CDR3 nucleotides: TGTGCCAGCAGCCCGACAGGGTCTCACGGCTACACCTTC. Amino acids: CASSPTGSHGYTF. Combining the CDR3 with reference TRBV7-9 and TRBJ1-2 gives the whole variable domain DTGVSQNPRHKITKRGQNVTFRCDPISEHNRLYWYRQTLGQGPEFLTYFQNEAQLEKSRLLSDRFSAERPKGSFSTLEIQRTEQGDSAMYLCASSPTGSHGYTFGSGTRLTVV.

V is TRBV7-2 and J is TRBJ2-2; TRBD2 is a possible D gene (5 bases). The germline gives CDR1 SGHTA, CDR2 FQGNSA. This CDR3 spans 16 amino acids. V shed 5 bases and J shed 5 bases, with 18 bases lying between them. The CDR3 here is CASSRTGPRVTGELFF. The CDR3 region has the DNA TGTGCCAGCAGCCGCACGGGTCCGAGGGTTACCGGGGAGCTGTTTTTT. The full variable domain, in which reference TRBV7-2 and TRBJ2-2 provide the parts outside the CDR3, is GAGVSQSPSNKVTEKGKDVELRCDPISGHTALYWYRQSLGQGLEFLIYFQGNSAPDKSGLPSDRFSAERTGGSVSTLTIQRTQQEDSAVYLCASSRTGPRVTGELFFGEGSRLTVL.

CDR3 amino acids: CASSTSGGLTDTQYF. For the CDR3, the DNA is TGCGCCAGCAGTACATCGGGAGGGTTAACAGATACGCAGTATTTT. J is TRBJ2-3 and V is TRBV10-2; 8 bases line up with TRBD2. The trim removed 5 bases at V and 3 bases at J, leaving 7 bases unmatched. This CDR3 is 15 amino acids long. Germline lookup yields CDR1 WSHSY and CDR2 SAAADI.

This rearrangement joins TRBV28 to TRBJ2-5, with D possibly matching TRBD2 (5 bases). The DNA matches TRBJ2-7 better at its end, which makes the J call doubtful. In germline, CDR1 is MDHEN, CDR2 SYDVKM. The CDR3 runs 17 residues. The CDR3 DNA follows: TGTGCCAGCAGTTCTCTCAGCGGTCCCCCGGCGCCCTACGAGCAGTACTTC. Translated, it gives CASSSLSGPPAPYEQYF.

CDR3 DNA sequence: TGTGCCACCAGCAGAGAGGGACAGGGGCGAAAAGAGACCCAGTACTTC. As protein: CATSREGQGRKETQYF. The V call is TRBV15, the J call TRBJ2-5; 10 bases line up with TRBD1. Germline V gene data show CDR1 as LNHNV and CDR2 as YYDKDF (reference sequence). This CDR3 region has 16 residues. The junction had 4 bases not matched to a gene; V was cut back by 0 bases and J by 3 bases.

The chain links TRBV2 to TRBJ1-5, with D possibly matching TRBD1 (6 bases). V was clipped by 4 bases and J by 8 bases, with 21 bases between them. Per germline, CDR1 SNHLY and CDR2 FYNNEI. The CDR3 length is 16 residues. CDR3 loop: CASSGQGPYLKEPQHF. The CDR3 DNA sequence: TGTGCCAGCAGTGGTCAGGGGCCTTACCTAAAGGAGCCCCAGCATTTT. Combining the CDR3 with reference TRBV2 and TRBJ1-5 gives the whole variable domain EPEVTQTPSHQVTQMGQEVILRCVPISNHLYFYWYRQILGQKVEFLVSFYNNEISEKSEIFDDQFSVERPDGSNFTLKIRSTKLEDSAMYFCASSGQGPYLKEPQHFGDGTRLSIL.

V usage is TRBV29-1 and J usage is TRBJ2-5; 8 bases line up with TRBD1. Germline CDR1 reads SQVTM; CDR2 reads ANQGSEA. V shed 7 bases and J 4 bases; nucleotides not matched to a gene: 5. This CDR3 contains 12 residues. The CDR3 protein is CSAGGFGETQYF. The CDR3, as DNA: TGCAGCGCAGGGGGCTTCGGAGAGACCCAGTACTTC.

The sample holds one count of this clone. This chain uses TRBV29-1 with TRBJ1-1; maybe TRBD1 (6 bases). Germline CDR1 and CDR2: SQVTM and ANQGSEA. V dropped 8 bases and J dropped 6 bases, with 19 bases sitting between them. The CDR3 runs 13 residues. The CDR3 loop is CSPPGGGHPEAFF. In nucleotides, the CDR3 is TGCAGCCCCCCCGGGGGGGGGCATCCTGAAGCTTTCTTT.